The 9 T cell receptor beta chains presented below share a single source sample, sequenced in a study of T cells after yellow fever vaccination. TCRdb analysed the 5' RACE reads with MiXCR anew, one entry per CDR3 protein. The sample gives about 58,000 distinct CDR3 sequences, roughly 7.4% of which show up once; 40% is in the top ten. The sequenced sample was CD8+ T cells sorted from PBMCs, obtained on the day of the first yellow fever vaccination. The receptors were sampled from a man aged 18-30 years who received the YFV17D yellow fever vaccine.

The chain joins TRBV20-1 to TRBJ2-3; 8 nucleotides match TRBD2. Germline V gives CDR1 DFQATT, CDR2 SNEGSKA (reference sequence). This CDR3 region has 11 residues. The DNA for the CDR3 is TGCGGCCCGGGAGGGGGAGATACGCAGTATTTT. Protein product: CGPGGGDTQYF.

This clonotype occurred a few times. The chain joins TRBV4-1 to TRBJ2-1; 8 nucleotides align to TRBD2. The CDR3 has 16 amino acids. Trimming removed 3 bases from V and 9 bases from J; junction bases left unmatched: 13. Germline assignment: CDR1 MGHRA and CDR2 YSYEKL. The CDR3 here is CASSQFPGLGEFEQFF. The CDR3 bases are TGCGCCAGCAGCCAGTTTCCGGGACTAGGGGAATTTGAGCAGTTCTTC.

This clonotype came up many times. The CDR3 DNA follows: TGTGCTAGTGGTCTACTGGGGCCTCAAGAGACCCAGTACTTC. Its protein is CASGLLGPQETQYF. This rearrangement joins TRBV12-5 to TRBJ2-5; D possibly corresponds to TRBD1 (5 bases). From germline, CDR1 is LGHNT and CDR2 FRNRAP. The germline V and J ends were trimmed by 5 bases and 2 bases, with 12 bases remaining between them. The CDR3 runs 14 residues.

At least ten counts were recorded for this clonotype. This chain uses TRBV25-1 with TRBJ2-2, with 9 bases lining up with TRBD1. This CDR3 comprises 14 residues. V lost 4 bases and J lost 7; bases outside the gene matches: 4. Germline assignment: CDR1 MGHDK and CDR2 SYGVNS. CDR3 in DNA: TGTGCCAGCAGTGTACAGGGGGCGTTCGGGGAGCTGTTTTTT. Its protein is CASSVQGAFGELFF.

This clonotype was counted many times. The CDR3 DNA reads as TGTGCCAGCAGCCTGACCGGTCGTGGGCAGTTCTTC. It encodes CASSLTGRGQFF. The chain combines TRBV7-9 with TRBJ2-1, with D unresolved. V was clipped by 5 bases and J by 12 bases, with 14 bases between them. The CDR3 extends over 12 amino acids. Germline V gene sequence: CDR1 SEHNR, CDR2 FQNEAQ (reference sequence).

This clonotype was recorded at least ten times. The chain links TRBV4-3 to TRBJ2-2, with D perhaps TRBD2 (6 bases). CDR3 length: 13 residues. CDR1 LGHNA and CDR2 YSLEER come from the germline V gene. With 2 bases removed from V and 7 bases from J, the gap between germline ends came to 8 bases. The CDR3 loop reads CASSQSGFGELFF. DNA for the CDR3: TGCGCCAGCAGCCAAAGCGGGTTCGGGGAGCTGTTTTTT.

J is TRBJ1-1 and V is TRBV7-8; D gene ambiguous. Trimming took 1 base from V and 0 from J, leaving 15 bases between them. In germline, CDR1 is SGHVS, CDR2 FQNEAQ. The CDR3 loop spans 17 amino acids. The CDR3 loop reads CASSLEQTPLLNTEAFF. CDR3 coding DNA: TGTGCCAGCAGCTTAGAGCAGACCCCACTTTTGAACACTGAAGCTTTCTTT.

This clonotype was found many times. The chain carries TRBV13 and TRBJ2-5; D not certain. Trimming removed 5 bases from V and 5 bases from J, with 12 bases in between. The CDR3 runs 13 residues. Germline CDR1 PRHDT, CDR2 FYEKMQ (reference sequence). CDR3 loop: CASSVPRAETQYF. The CDR3, as DNA: TGTGCCAGCAGCGTCCCCCGGGCCGAGACCCAGTACTTC.

V gene TRBV5-6 combines with J gene TRBJ1-1, with D possibly matching TRBD1 (5 bases). Germline CDR1 is SGHDT and CDR2 is YYEEEE. V was shortened by 0 bases and J by 5 bases, with 8 bases between the two germline ends. CDR3 length equals 13 residues. The CDR3 is CASSLAPGTEAFF. The CDR3 DNA sequence: TGTGCCAGCAGCTTGGCGCCAGGGACTGAAGCTTTCTTT. The full variable domain, in which reference TRBV5-6 and TRBJ1-1 provide the parts outside the CDR3, is DAGVTQSPTHLIKTRGQQVTLRCSPKSGHDTVSWYQQALGQGPQFIFQYYEEEERQRGNFPDRFSGHQFPNYSSELNVNALLLGDSALYLCASSLAPGTEAFFGQGTRLTVV.